This T cell receptor beta chain was documented in a study of blood T cell repertoires in COVID-19. Study at large: From T cells, B-cell-depleted T cells, or PBMCs came the material, which was cDNA or gDNA.

Some clones are missing from TCRdb's copy, which holds only in-frame ones; the method was immunoSEQ multiplex PCR. The data show 200,000 to 300,000 clones, 75% to 90% seen once. Per germline, CDR1 PRHDT and CDR2 FYEKMQ (reference sequence). The V and J ends lost 7 bases and 1 base respectively, with 20 bases between them. This CDR3 contains 17 residues. This receptor was taken from a middle-aged man who had recovered from COVID-19. This chain links TRBV13 with TRBJ1-3; unclear D gene. The sample consisted of PBMCs or T cells enriched from blood (not recorded which). The CDR3 region has the DNA TGTGCCAGCACCCGGGGTCGCCCAGGATCTTCTGGAAACACCATATATTTT. It translates to CASTRGRPGSSGNTIYF.